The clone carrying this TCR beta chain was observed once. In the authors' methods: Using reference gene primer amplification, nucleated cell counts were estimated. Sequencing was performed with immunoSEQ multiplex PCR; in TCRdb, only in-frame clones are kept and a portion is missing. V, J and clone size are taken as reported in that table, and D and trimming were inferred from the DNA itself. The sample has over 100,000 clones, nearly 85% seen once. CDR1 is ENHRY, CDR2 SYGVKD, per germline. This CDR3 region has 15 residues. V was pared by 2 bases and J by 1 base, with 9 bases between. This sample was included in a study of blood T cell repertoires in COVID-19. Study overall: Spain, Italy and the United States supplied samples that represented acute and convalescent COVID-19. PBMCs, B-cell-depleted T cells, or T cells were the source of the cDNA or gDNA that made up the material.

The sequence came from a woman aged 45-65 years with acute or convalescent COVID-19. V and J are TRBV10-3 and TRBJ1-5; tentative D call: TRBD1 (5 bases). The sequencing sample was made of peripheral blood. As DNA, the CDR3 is TGTGCCATCAGTGAGCAGGGTTTGAGCAATCAGCCCCAGCATTTT. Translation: CAISEQGLSNQPQHF.